Listed here is a single TCR beta chain. Its target antigen remains unknown. Base qualities are not provided; no much larger clone lies one nucleotide away. The cohort comprised some 700 healthy bone marrow donors. At the time of sampling, every cohort member was nominally healthy, though immune exposures that went unrecorded were likely present. The donor was CMV seronegative and was included in the group of hundreds of seronegative cohort members. A peripheral blood sample was collected from each donor, and TCR beta sequencing was performed on peripheral blood mononuclear cells. The Qiagen DNeasy Blood Extraction Kit was used to extract genomic DNA from the blood cell samples. Library creation used the immunoSEQ multiplex PCR assay. A mixture of 60 forward primers for TCR Vbeta segments and 13 reverse primers for TCR Jbeta segments was used in the multiplex PCR. The CDR3 region of rearranged TCR beta genes was amplified from genomic DNA by a multiplex PCR assay. The Illumina HiSeq System was used to sequence the amplified TCR beta libraries as 87-base-pair reads. Regarding the original processing steps: In a later analysis, tens of millions of unique TCR beta chains were counted across the approximately 640 repertoires, and roughly 11 million of these chains were shared by at least two donors. To remove PCR and sequencing errors, raw reads were error-corrected and collapsed into unique sequences using a nearest-neighbor algorithm that merged closely related sequences. Alignment of CDR3 sequences to IMGT reference sequences was used to assign V, D and J gene segments. For a sequence to be retained, at least a six-nucleotide match to both a V gene segment and a J gene segment was required. A rearrangement was called productive if the CDR3 had no stop codons and remained in frame with V and J, and every other rearrangement was called non-productive. Following IMGT convention, CDR3 was defined as the stretch from the second conserved V-encoded cysteine up to the conserved J-encoded phenylalanine. The earlier analysis of about 560 of the donors excluded any sequence lacking an unambiguous match to a single V gene segment. An earlier analysis of a few hundred of the donors called V segments functional above 56.7% productive rearrangements and segregating when the between-donor standard deviation exceeded 5%. A statistical classification framework was built for diagnosing cytomegalovirus status from the catalog of TCR beta chain sequences. V and J gene assignment, in a later analysis, came from comparing TCR nucleotide sequences with IMGT/GENE-DB human TR gene sequences. Using the TCRdist pipeline, a later analysis assigned CDR3 sequences along with most-parsimonious VDJ recombination scenarios. In a later analysis, each TCR beta chain was defined by its CDR3 amino acid sequence together with its V-gene family, and reads without a unique V-gene family were excluded. To address suspected cross-contamination and a sequencing artifact, a later analysis removed approximately 590 highly shared, low-generation-probability nucleotide sequences. A later analysis calculated a clonal expansion index for each public chain from normalized within-repertoire ranks of inferred template counts. In a later analysis, generation probabilities were computed with a VDJ recombination model fitted to out-of-frame rearrangements, and the resulting probabilities were checked against IGoR. In a later analysis, hypergeometric tests were used to score TCR-TCR, TCR-HLA and TCR-CMV co-occurrence, with a repertoire-size bias correction applied to TCR pairs. In a later analysis, false discovery rates were estimated by permuting HLA or CMV assignments 20 times. In a later analysis, co-occurring TCRs were grouped using DBSCAN, and TCRdist sequence similarity was added for clustering within HLA-allele-positive subsets. Repertoires with fewer than 30,000 or more than 120,000 public chains, plus five repertoires with anomalous nucleotide sharing, were excluded from co-occurrence clustering. Here the immuneACCESS table is served through TCRdb, limited to in-frame sequences with V and J called. Missing clones are a known gap in these copies; in checked studies unresolved V genes cover under half, and the rest lacks a known reason. The V and J calls and clone size were taken over from that table, and D and trimming were inferred from the DNA. This sample holds roughly 120,000 clones; around a tenth were observed only once. The ten biggest clones cover over 2.5% of the sample.

The data belong to a study of cytomegalovirus exposure and HLA in healthy donors (dated by TCRdb to 2017 to 2019). At the level of the whole study: An earlier analysis of some 550 of the donors reported 250 to 350 Gb of sequence data and 100 million to 130 million unique TCR beta sequences from roughly 180 million T cells. An early release covering more than 500 HLA-typed donors comprised about 300 gigabases of sequencing data and tens of millions of unique TCR sequences. The genetic ancestry cluster associated with self-reported Caucasian donors included roughly 84% of the roughly 380 genotyped donors. The aim of the study was to test whether cataloging public T cell receptors could identify signatures of past pathogen exposure. Using immunosequencing, the study profiled T cell repertoires from about 650 subjects and related those repertoires to cytomegalovirus serostatus. Along with the approximately 650-subject first cohort, a separate validation cohort of some 130 different subjects was used. To predict cytomegalovirus infection status, the study combined high-throughput TCR immunosequencing, statistical association of individual TCRs with disease status, and machine learning. In a later analysis, previously published TCR beta repertoires from several hundred donors were re-analyzed and high-resolution HLA genotyping was added so that TCR occurrence patterns could be studied. Rather than using new phenotypic data, the later analysis identified candidate immune exposures from TCR beta sequences and from how often those sequences occurred across donors. An earlier analysis of approximately 500 of the donors applied high-throughput TCR beta sequencing to assess whether each TCR beta V gene segment acted as functional or pseudogenic. Donor age, sex, ethnicity and CMV serostatus were compiled together with the repertoire data. A later genetic analysis took genome-wide SNP genotypes for about three fifths of the 666 donors and used that subset as a discovery cohort. Every discovery cohort repertoire had been produced on one sequencing platform. Class I and class II HLA loci were covered by the typing at four-digit resolution. The number of typed donors differed by locus: 629-630 for A, B, C, DRB1 and DQB1; approximately 520 for DQA1; around 580 for DPA1; and about 450 for DPB1. Roughly 5 DR-DQ haplotypes were handled as single units for association and clustering, since linkage in the cohort was strong. Among around 400 genotyped donors of the cohort, an average of around 220,000 unique TCR beta nucleotide sequences was sequenced per donor, of which 15% to 20% were non-productive. General conclusions and limits of the study: Specific HLA alleles were associated with 15,000 to 20,000 TCR beta sequences at a false discovery rate of 0.05 in a later analysis. The classifier was reported to diagnose cytomegalovirus status with high specificity and sensitivity in both the original cohort and the validation cohort. A few of the identified cytomegalovirus-associated TCR beta chains were confirmed in vitro to be specific for cytomegalovirus antigens. According to a later genetic analysis, donors in an Asian-associated ancestry cluster had fewer N-insertions in productive TCRs than the approximately 700-donor mean. In the study, around 150 TCR beta chains were listed as associated with cytomegalovirus. A later analysis found that HLA-associated TCR beta chains were more clonally expanded and had lower generation probabilities than equally common non-associated chains. In a later analysis, several top co-occurrence clusters were reported to appear linked to parvovirus B19, influenza, CMV and Epstein-Barr virus. Assigning TCR associations to individual alleles was difficult when HLA alleles, especially DR and DQ, strongly co-occurred. In an earlier analysis of approximately 590 of the donors, most TCR beta V segments appeared in productive rearrangements about 87% or about 30% of the time, broadly matching IMGT annotations. Linkage disequilibrium might explain the correlated functional status among segregating V segments, but an unknown experimental factor could not be ruled out. The earlier analysis of approximately 590 of the donors excluded 15 to 20 rarely observed V segments, including chromosome 9 orphons, because counts were too low. Because the 87-base-pair reads could not distinguish some IMGT-functional V segments, including TRBV6-2 and TRBV6-3, those segments were excluded. Most CMV-associated TCR beta chains appeared to be HLA-restricted in a later analysis, and the HLA associations seemed to be driven largely by CMV exposure. HLA typing was unavailable for some donors at each locus, so association tests used only the typed subset. According to the authors, the approach could potentially be generalized to other disease states and immunological phenotypes. A further reported finding was that TCR beta sequences accurately predicted the HLA-A and HLA-B alleles for most subjects in the first cohort. An association between a missense DCLRE1C variant and V-gene and J-gene trimming of TCR beta chains was found in a later genetic analysis and replicated in an independent cohort. A cluster of highly shared sequence variants was judged likely to be a technical artifact of the sequencing pipeline. CMV serostatus was the only immune exposure information available for the cohort. Presence/absence analyses assumed roughly uniform sequencing depth across donors, an assumption that may not hold. According to a later analysis, TCR association rates differed among HLA loci, with DRB1 alleles showing the most associated TCRs and HLA-C alleles showing the fewest. Across donors, most TCR sequences were observed very rarely, whereas some public TCRs were present in many individuals. Only TCR beta chains were sequenced in this cohort, and the absence of alpha or paired-chain data limited detectable features.

Measured from the cysteine to the phenylalanine, the CDR3 is 15 residues long. Left in the record is the CDR3 DNA by itself, 45 bases read in frame from the first base. After removal of 2 bases from V and 6 bases from J, the junction retains 6 bases not matched to a gene. Sequences MNHEY (CDR1) and SMNVEV (CDR2) are obtained from the germline V gene (reference sequence). This chain is built from TRBV27 and TRBJ1-5, with 8 central nucleotides matching TRBD1. The sample was PBMCs. The source of this sequence is a man aged 25 to 40 in good health and CMV-seronegative. The CDR3 protein is CASSLSQGAIQPQHF. The base sequence is TGTGCCAGCAGTTTAAGTCAGGGGGCGATTCAGCCCCAGCATTTT.